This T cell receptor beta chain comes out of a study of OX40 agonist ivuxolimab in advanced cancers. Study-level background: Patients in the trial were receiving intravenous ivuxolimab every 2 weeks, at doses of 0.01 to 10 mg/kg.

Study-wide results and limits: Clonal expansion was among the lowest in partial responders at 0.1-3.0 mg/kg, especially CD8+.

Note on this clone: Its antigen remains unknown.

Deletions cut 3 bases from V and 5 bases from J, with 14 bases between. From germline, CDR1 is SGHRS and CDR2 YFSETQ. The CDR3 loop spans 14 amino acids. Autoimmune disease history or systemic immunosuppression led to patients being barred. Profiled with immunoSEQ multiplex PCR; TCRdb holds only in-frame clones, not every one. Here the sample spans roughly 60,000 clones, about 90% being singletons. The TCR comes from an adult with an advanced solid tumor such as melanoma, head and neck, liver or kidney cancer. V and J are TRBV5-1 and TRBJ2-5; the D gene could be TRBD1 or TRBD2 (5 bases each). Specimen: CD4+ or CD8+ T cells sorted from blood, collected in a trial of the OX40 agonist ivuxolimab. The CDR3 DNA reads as TGCGCCAGCAGCTCTACAGGCCCGGGGGAGACCCAGTACTTC. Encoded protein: CASSSTGPGETQYF.